There are a few counts of the clone carrying this T cell receptor (beta chain). No antigen is known for it. The sample is drawn from a study of post-analysis software for immune sequencing data. General observations from the study: Patients showed TRBV5-6, TRBV5-1 and TRBV20-1 among a handful of TRBV segments more frequent than in controls.

Unique-molecular-identifier-tagged TCR beta cDNA libraries were used. It was from roughly 1.1 to 9.2 million T cells that some 500,000 cDNA molecules came. Each CDR3 protein is one row after TCRdb ran MiXCR on the PCR reads. The sample includes about half a million distinct CDR3 sequences, approximately 34% seen only once; the top ten take 4.5% to 7.5%. CDR3 length: 14 residues. With 5 bases removed from V and 4 bases from J, the gap between germline ends came to 13 bases. In germline, CDR1 is SGHRS, CDR2 YFSETQ. The receptor comes from a girl between 2 and 17 years old with multiple sclerosis. The chain is built from TRBV5-1 and TRBJ2-1; possibly TRBD1 for D (5 bases). The sequenced sample consisted of blood. CDR3 nucleotide sequence: TGCGCCAGCAGGGGGCTGGGGTTTTACAATGAGCAGTTCTTC. Translating gives CASRGLGFYNEQFF.